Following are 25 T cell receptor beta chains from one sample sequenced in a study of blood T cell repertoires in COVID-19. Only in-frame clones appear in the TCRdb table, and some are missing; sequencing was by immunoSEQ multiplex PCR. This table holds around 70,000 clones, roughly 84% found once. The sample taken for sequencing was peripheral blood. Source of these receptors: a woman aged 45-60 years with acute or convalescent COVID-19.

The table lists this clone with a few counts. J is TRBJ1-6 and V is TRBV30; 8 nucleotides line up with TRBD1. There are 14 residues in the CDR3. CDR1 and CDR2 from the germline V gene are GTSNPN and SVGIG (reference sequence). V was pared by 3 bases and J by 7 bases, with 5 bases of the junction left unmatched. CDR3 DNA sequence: TGTGCCTGGAGCTCCGGGACAGGAAATTCACCCCTCCACTTT. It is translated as CAWSSGTGNSPLHF.

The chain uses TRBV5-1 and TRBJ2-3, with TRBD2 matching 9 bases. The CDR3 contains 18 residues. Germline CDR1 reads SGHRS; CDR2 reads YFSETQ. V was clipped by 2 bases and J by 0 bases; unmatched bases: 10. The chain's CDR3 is CASSFLAGGPLSTDTQYF. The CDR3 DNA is TGCGCCAGCAGCTTCCTCGCGGGAGGGCCCTTGAGCACAGATACGCAGTATTTT.

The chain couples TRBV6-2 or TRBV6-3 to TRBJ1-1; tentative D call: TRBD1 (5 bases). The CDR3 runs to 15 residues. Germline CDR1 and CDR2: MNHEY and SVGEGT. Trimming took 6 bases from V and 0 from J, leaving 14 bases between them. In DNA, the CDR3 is TGTGCCAGCAGCCTTGACGCAGGGTTGAACACTGAAGCTTTCTTT. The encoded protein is CASSLDAGLNTEAFF.

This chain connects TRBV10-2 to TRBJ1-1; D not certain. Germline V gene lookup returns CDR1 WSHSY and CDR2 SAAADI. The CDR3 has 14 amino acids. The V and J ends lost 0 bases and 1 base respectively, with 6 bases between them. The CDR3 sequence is CASSESEGNTEAFF. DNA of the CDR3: TGCGCCAGCAGTGAGTCGGAGGGGAACACTGAAGCTTTCTTT.

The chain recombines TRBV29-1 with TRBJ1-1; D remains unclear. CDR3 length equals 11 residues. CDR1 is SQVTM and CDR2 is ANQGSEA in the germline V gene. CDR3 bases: TGCAGTTCAGAGGCTAACACTGAAGCTTTCTTT. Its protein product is CSSEANTEAFF.

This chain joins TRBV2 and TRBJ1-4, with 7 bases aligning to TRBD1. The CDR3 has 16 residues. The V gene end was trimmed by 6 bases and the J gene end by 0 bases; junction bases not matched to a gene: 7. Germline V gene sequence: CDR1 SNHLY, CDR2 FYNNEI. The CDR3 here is CASRETGQATNEKLFF. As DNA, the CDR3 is TGTGCCAGCAGGGAAACAGGACAGGCAACTAATGAAAAACTGTTTTTT.

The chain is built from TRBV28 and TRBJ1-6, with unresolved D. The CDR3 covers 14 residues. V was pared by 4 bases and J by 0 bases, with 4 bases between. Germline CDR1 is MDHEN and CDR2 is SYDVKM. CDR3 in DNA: TGTGCCAGCAGTTCGTTCTCCTATAATTCACCCCTCCACTTT. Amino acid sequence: CASSSFSYNSPLHF.

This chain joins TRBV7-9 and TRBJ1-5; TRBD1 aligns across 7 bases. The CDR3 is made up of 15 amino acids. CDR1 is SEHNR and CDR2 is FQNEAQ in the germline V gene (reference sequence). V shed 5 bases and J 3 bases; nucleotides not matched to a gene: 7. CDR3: CASSVGDSFNQPQHF. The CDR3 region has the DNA TGTGCCAGCAGCGTTGGGGACAGCTTCAATCAGCCCCAGCATTTT.

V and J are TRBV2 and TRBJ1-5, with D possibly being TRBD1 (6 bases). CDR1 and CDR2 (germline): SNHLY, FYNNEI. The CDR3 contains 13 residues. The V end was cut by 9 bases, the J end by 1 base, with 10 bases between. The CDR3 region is CASTGSSNQPQHF. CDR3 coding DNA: TGTGCCAGTACAGGGTCCAGCAATCAGCCCCAGCATTTT.

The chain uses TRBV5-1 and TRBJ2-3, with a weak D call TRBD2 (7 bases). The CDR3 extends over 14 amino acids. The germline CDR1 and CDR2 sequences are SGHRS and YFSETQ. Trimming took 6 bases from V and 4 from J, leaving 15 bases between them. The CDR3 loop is CASTGGGFPDTQYF. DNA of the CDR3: TGCGCCAGCACTGGGGGGGGCTTTCCAGATACGCAGTATTTT.

The CDR3 is CASSKAGTSSYEQYF. CDR3 in DNA: TGTGCCAGCAGTAAAGCCGGGACAAGCTCCTACGAGCAGTACTTC. The chain recombines TRBV28 with TRBJ2-7, with a weak D call TRBD1 (6 bases). Germline-derived CDR1 and CDR2 are MDHEN and SYDVKM. This CDR3 comprises 15 residues. Trimming removed 5 bases at V and 0 bases at J, with 14 bases between.

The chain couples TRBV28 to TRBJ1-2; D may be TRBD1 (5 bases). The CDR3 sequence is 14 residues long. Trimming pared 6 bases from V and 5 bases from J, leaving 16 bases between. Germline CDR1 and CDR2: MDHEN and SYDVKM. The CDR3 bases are TGTGCCAGCAGGGCCCCGGCAGGGCGGTATGGCTACACCTTC. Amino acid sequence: CASRAPAGRYGYTF.

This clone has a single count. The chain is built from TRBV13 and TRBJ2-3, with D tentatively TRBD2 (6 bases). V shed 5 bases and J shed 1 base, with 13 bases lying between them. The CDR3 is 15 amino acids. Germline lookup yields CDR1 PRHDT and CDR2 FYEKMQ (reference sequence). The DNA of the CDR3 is TGTGCCAGCAGCCTCCCGGGCGGGGGCACAGATACGCAGTATTTT. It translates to CASSLPGGGTDTQYF.

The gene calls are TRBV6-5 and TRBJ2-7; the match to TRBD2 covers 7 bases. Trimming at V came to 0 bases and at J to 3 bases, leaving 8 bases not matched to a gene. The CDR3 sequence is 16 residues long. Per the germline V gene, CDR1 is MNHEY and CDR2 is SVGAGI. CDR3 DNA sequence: TGTGCCAGCAGTTACTCAGGGCGCGGCGGGAGCTACGAGCAGTACTTC. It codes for CASSYSGRGGSYEQYF.

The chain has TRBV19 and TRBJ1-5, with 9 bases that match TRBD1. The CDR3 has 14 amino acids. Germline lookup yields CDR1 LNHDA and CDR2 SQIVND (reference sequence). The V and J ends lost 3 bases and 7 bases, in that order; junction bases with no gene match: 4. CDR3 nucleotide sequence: TGTGCCAGTAGTATGGGACAGGGCGCACAGCCCCAGCATTTT. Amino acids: CASSMGQGAQPQHF.

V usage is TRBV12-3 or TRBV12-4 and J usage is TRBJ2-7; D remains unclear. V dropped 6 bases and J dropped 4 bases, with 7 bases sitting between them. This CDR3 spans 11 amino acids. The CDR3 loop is CASRRFYEQYF. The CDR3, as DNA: TGTGCCAGCAGGCGATTTTACGAGCAGTACTTC.

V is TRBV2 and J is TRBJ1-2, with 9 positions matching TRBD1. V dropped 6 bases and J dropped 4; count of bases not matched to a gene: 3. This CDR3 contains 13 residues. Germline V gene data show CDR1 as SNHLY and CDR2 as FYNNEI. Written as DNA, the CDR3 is TGTGCCAGCAGATCACAGGGGGCCTATGGCTACACCTTC. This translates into CASRSQGAYGYTF.

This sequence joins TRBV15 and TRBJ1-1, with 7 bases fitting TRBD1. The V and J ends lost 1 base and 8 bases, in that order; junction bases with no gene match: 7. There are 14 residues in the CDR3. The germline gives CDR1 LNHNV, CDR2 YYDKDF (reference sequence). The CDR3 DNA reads TGTGCCACCAGCAGAGGAACCCTGGGACAGGAAGCTTTCTTT. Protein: CATSRGTLGQEAFF.

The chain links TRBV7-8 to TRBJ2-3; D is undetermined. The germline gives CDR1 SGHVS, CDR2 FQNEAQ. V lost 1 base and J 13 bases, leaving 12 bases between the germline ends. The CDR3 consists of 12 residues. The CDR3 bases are TGTGCCAGCAGCTTAGGAGAGAGGAACGAGTATTTT. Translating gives CASSLGERNEYF.

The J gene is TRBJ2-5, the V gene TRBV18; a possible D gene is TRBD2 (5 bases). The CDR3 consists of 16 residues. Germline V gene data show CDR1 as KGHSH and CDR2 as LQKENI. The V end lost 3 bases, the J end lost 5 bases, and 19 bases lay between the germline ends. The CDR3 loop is CASSPLSRGRGETQYF. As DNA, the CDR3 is TGTGCCAGCTCACCTCTCTCTCGTGGGAGAGGGGAGACCCAGTACTTC.

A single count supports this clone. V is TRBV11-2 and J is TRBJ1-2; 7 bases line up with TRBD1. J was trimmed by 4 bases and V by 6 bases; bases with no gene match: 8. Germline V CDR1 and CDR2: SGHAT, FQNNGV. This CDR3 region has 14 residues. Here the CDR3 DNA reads TGTGCCAGCAGTTATGACAGGGTAGGCTATGGCTACACCTTC. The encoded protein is CASSYDRVGYGYTF.

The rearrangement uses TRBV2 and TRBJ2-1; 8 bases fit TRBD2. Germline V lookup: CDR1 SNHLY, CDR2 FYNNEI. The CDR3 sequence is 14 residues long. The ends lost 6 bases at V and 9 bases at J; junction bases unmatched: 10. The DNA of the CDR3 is TGTGCCAGCAGCTCACCCGATAGCGGGGCTGAGCAGTTCTTC. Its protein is CASSSPDSGAEQFF.

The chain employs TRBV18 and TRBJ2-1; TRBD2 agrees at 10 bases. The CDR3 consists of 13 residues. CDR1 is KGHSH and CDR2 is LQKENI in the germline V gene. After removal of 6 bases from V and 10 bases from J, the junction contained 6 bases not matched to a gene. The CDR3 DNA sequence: TGTGCCAGCTCGGCGAGCGGGGGGGCCGAGCAGTTCTTC. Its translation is CASSASGGAEQFF.

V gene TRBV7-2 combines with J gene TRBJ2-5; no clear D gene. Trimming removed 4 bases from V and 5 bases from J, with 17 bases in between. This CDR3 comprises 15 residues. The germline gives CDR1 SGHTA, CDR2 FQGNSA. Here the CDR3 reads CASSYGSASSETQYF. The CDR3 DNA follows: TGTGCCAGCAGCTATGGTTCGGCTAGTTCGGAGACCCAGTACTTC.

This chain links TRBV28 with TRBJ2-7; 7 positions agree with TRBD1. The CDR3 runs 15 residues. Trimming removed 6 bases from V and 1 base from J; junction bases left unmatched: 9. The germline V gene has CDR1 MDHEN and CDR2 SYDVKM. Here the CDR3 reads CASRPGTEVSYEQYF. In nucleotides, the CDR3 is TGTGCCAGCAGGCCCGGGACAGAGGTATCCTACGAGCAGTACTTC.